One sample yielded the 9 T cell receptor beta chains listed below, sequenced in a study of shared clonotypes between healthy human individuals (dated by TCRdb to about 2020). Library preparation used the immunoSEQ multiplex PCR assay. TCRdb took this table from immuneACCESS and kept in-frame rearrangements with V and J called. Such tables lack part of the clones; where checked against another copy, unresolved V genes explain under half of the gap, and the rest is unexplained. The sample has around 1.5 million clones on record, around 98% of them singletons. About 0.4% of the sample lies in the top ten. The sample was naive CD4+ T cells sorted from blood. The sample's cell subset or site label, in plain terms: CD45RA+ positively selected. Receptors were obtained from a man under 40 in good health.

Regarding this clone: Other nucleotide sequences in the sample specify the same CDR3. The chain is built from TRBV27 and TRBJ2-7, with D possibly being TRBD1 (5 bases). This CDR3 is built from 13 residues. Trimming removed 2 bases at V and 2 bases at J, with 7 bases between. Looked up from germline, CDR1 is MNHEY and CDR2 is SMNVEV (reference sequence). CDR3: CASSLRGTYEQYF. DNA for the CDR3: TGTGCCAGCAGTTTAAGGGGTACCTACGAGCAGTACTTC.

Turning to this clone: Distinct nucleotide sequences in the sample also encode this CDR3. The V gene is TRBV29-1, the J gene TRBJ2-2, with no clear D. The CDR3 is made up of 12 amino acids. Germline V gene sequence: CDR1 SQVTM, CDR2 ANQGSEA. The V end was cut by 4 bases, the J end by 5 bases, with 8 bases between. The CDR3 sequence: CSVVGNTGELFF. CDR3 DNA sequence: TGCAGCGTTGTGGGGAATACCGGGGAGCTGTTTTTT.

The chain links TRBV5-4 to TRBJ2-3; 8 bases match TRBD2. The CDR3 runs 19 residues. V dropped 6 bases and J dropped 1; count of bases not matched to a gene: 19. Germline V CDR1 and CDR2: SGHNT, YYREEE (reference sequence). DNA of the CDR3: TGTGCCAGCATCCCGAGGGGTCTAGCGGGTTCCCCGGGCACAGATACGCAGTATTTT. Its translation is CASIPRGLAGSPGTDTQYF.

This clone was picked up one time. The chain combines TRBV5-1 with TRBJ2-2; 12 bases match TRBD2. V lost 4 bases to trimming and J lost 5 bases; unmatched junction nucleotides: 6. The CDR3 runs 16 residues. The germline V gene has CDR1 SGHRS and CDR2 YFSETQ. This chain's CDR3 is CASSEGLAGITGELFF. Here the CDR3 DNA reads TGCGCCAGCAGCGAAGGACTAGCGGGAATAACCGGGGAGCTGTTTTTT.

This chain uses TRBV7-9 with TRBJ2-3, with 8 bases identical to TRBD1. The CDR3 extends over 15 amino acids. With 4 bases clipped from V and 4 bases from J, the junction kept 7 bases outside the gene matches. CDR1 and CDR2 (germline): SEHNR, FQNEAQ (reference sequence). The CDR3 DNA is TGTGCCAGCAGCTCCGTCCCGGGACAGGCAGATACGCAGTATTTT. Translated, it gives CASSSVPGQADTQYF.

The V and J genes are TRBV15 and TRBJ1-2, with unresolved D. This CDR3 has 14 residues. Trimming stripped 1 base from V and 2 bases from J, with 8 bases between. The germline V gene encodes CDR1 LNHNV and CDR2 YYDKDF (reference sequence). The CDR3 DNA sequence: TGTGCCACCAGCAGAGTTGTAGTAAACTATGGCTACACCTTC. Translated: CATSRVVVNYGYTF.

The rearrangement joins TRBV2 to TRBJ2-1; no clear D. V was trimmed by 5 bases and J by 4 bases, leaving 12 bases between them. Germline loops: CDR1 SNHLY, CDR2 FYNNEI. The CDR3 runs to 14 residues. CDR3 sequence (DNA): TGTGCCAGCAGTCCCTTGACGGCGTACAATGAGCAGTTCTTC. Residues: CASSPLTAYNEQFF.

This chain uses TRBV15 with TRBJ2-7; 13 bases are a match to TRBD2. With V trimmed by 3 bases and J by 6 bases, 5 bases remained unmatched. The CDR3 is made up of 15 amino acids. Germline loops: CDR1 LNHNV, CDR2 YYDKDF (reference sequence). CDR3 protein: CATSSKLAGGFEQYF. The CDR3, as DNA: TGTGCCACCAGCAGCAAACTAGCGGGAGGGTTCGAGCAGTACTTC.

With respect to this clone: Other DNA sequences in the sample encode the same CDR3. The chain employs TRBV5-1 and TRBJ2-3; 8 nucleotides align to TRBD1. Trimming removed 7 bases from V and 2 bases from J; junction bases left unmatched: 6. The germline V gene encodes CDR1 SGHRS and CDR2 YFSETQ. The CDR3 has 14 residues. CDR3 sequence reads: CASSPDRATDTQYF. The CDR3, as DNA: TGCGCCAGCTCCCCGGACAGGGCCACAGATACGCAGTATTTT.